This T cell receptor beta chain appears in the sequencing data of a study of identical twins. Notes on the study in general: Findings came from cross-sectional statistics, without long-term follow-up of donors.

This clonotype turned up a few times. Antigen unknown. Germline V gene lookup returns CDR1 LGHNA and CDR2 YSLEER. The length of the CDR3 is 16 residues. The J segment lost 0 bases and the V segment lost 1 base, leaving 2 bases of the junction unmatched. Every donor was a healthy Caucasian. TCRdb passed the 5' RACE reads through MiXCR, listing each CDR3 protein once. The sample shows approximately 470,000 distinct CDR3 sequences, approximately 14% of them seen only once. The data were also submitted as part of a second study, on yellow fever vaccine responses in identical twins. From that paper: Twin vaccine T cell responses reportedly seemed partly convergent, partly personalized.

The chain joins TRBV4-3 to TRBJ2-3, with 9 bases matching TRBD2. The TCR was taken from a woman aged 18-29 years in good health. The specimen sequenced was CD4+ T cells sorted from blood. The CDR3: CASSQVTSGSTDTQYF. The DNA for the CDR3 is TGCGCCAGCAGCCAAGTGACTAGCGGTAGCACAGATACGCAGTATTTT.